These 21 T cell receptor beta chains were sequenced from one sample in a study of blood T cell repertoires in COVID-19. Sequencing used immunoSEQ multiplex PCR; TCRdb keeps in-frame clones, though not all of them. The sample shows about 60,000 clones, around 90% of them seen only once. Specimen: peripheral blood. The receptor source for this set is a man between 60 and 75 years old with acute or convalescent COVID-19.

This clone was seen more than once but under ten times. The V and J genes are TRBV25-1 and TRBJ1-5, with D maybe TRBD1 (6 bases). V shed 5 bases and J shed 5 bases, with 10 bases lying between them. This CDR3 contains 13 residues. CDR1 and CDR2 from the germline V gene are MGHDK and SYGVNS. CDR3: CASSPTGYQPQHF. Here the CDR3 DNA reads TGTGCCAGCAGTCCGACAGGTTATCAGCCCCAGCATTTT.

The gene calls are TRBV3-1 (or the pseudogene TRBV3-2) and TRBJ1-3; weak D call: TRBD1 (6 bases). V dropped 0 bases and J dropped 2 bases, with 17 bases sitting between them. The CDR3 has 18 amino acids. Germline V CDR1 and CDR2: LGHDT, YNNKEL (reference sequence). CDR3 nucleotide sequence: TGTGCCAGCAGCCAAGAGCGCTACAGGGAAACAGCTGGAAACACCATATATTTT. Translation gives CASSQERYRETAGNTIYF.

This clone appeared a single time. The rearrangement links TRBV6-5 to TRBJ2-3, with D possibly matching TRBD2 (6 bases). This CDR3 comprises 13 residues. The V end lost 9 bases, the J end lost 0 bases, and 10 bases lay between the germline ends. Germline assignment: CDR1 MNHEY and CDR2 SVGAGI. DNA for the CDR3: TGTGCCAGTGTTGGGGGGAGCACAGATACGCAGTATTTT. It is translated as CASVGGSTDTQYF.

The rearrangement uses TRBV4-2 and TRBJ2-2; 10 bases are shared with TRBD2. Unmatched junction bases numbered 10, after V lost 2 bases and J lost 7 bases. The CDR3 totals 17 residues. Looked up from germline, CDR1 is LGHNA and CDR2 is YNFKEQ. The CDR3 region is CASSQPSGRASVGELFF. CDR3 nucleotide sequence: TGTGCCAGCAGCCAACCCAGCGGGAGGGCCTCGGTCGGGGAGCTGTTTTTT.

This chain connects TRBV9 to TRBJ2-5, with 9 positions matching TRBD2. CDR3 length: 16 residues. With 0 bases clipped from V and 5 bases from J, the junction kept 8 bases outside the gene matches. Germline CDR1 reads SGDLS; CDR2 reads YYNGEE. This CDR3 reads CASSVGASGTTETQYF. For the CDR3, the DNA is TGTGCCAGCAGCGTAGGGGCTAGCGGGACTACGGAGACCCAGTACTTC.

The chain carries TRBV7-3 and TRBJ2-1, with TRBD2 matching over 9 bases. Germline-derived CDR1 and CDR2 are SGHTA and FQGTGA. CDR3 length equals 16 residues. Trimming took 5 bases from V and 6 from J; bases not matched to a gene: 11. The CDR3 DNA reads TGTGCCAGCAGCCCAGTGGCTAGCGGGACATTCAATGAGCAGTTCTTC. This encodes CASSPVASGTFNEQFF.

CDR3 DNA sequence: TGTGCCAGCAGTTCAAACCGGGACAGGAAGGGCCAAGAGACCCAGTACTTC. Translation: CASSSNRDRKGQETQYF. The J gene is TRBJ2-5, the V gene TRBV27; 8 bases align to TRBD1. V dropped 4 bases and J dropped 1; count of bases not matched to a gene: 11. The CDR3 extends over 17 amino acids. Germline lookup yields CDR1 MNHEY and CDR2 SMNVEV (reference sequence).

The CDR3 DNA reads TGTGCCAGCAGTTTCCGAGGGGGTGGGTACAATGAGCAGTTCTTC. This gives the protein CASSFRGGGYNEQFF. V is TRBV28 and J is TRBJ2-1; D is perhaps TRBD1 (6 bases). V shed 3 bases and J shed 4 bases, with 13 bases lying between them. CDR3 size: 15 residues. Germline V gives CDR1 MDHEN, CDR2 SYDVKM.

The CDR3 DNA follows: TGCGCCAGCAGCCAGTATTCCCGGGACTGGGACATTCAGTACTTC. It encodes CASSQYSRDWDIQYF. The rearrangement links TRBV4-1 to TRBJ2-4; weak D call: TRBD2 (6 bases). Germline V gene data show CDR1 as MGHRA and CDR2 as YSYEKL. The CDR3 totals 15 residues. V was pared by 3 bases and J by 8 bases, with 17 bases between.

The CDR3 is CASSFRQGAGNTIYF. CDR3 DNA sequence: TGTGCCAGCAGCTTCAGACAGGGGGCTGGAAACACCATATATTTT. V usage is TRBV7-9 and J usage is TRBJ1-3; TRBD1 matches 9 bases. The CDR3 has 15 residues. Germline V gives CDR1 SEHNR, CDR2 FQNEAQ (reference sequence). V shed 3 bases and J 2 bases; nucleotides not matched to a gene: 2.

V usage is TRBV10-3 and J usage is TRBJ2-3; a possible D gene is TRBD2 (6 bases). V shed 3 bases and J shed 2 bases, with 12 bases lying between them. Germline V CDR1 and CDR2: ENHRY, SYGVKD. This CDR3 has 15 residues. The CDR3 region is CAISDSGGLTDTQYF. CDR3 coding DNA: TGTGCCATCAGTGATAGCGGCGGGCTCACAGATACGCAGTATTTT.

This clone was found once. The chain carries TRBV13 and TRBJ2-5, with 12 bases aligning to TRBD2. CDR1 and CDR2 from the germline V gene are PRHDT and FYEKMQ (reference sequence). V shed 0 bases and J 1 base; nucleotides not matched to a gene: 9. This CDR3 has 19 residues. CDR3 sequence reads: CASSLGGRLAGVSQETQYF. In nucleotides, the CDR3 is TGTGCCAGCAGCTTAGGCGGGAGACTAGCGGGAGTTTCCCAAGAGACCCAGTACTTC.

CDR3 protein: CASSQDRIGTGGDTQYF. DNA of the CDR3: TGTGCCAGCAGCCAAGATCGGATCGGGACAGGGGGGGATACGCAGTATTTT. The chain uses TRBV4-2 and TRBJ2-3; 11 positions agree with TRBD1. Germline CDR1 is LGHNA and CDR2 is YNFKEQ. Trimming cost V 0 bases and J 6 bases; bases outside gene matches: 8. This CDR3 is 17 amino acids long.

The chain employs TRBV27 and TRBJ2-1; 7 bases map to TRBD2. This CDR3 spans 14 amino acids. Germline lookup yields CDR1 MNHEY and CDR2 SMNVEV (reference sequence). After removal of 1 base from V and 6 bases from J, the junction contained 3 bases not matched to a gene. Here the CDR3 DNA reads TGTGCCAGCAGTTTATTTGGCGGGAGCAATGAGCAGTTCTTC. Protein sequence: CASSLFGGSNEQFF.

The rearrangement joins TRBV11-3 to TRBJ2-7; 8 bases line up with TRBD2. The CDR3 runs to 15 residues. Germline V lookup: CDR1 SGHNT, CDR2 YENEEA. V was pared by 5 bases and J by 0 bases, with 6 bases of the junction left unmatched. CDR3 residues: CASSVAGLDSYEQYF. DNA of the CDR3: TGTGCCAGCAGCGTAGCGGGATTGGACTCCTACGAGCAGTACTTC.

J is TRBJ2-3 and V is TRBV19; 8 nucleotides align to TRBD1. V shed 5 bases, J shed 4 bases, and the junction held 11 bases outside the gene matches. The CDR3 is 16 residues long. CDR1 LNHDA and CDR2 SQIVND come from the germline V gene (reference sequence). The CDR3 sequence is CASSPGTGGGPDTQYF. Here the CDR3 DNA reads TGTGCCAGTAGTCCTGGGACAGGTGGGGGCCCAGATACGCAGTATTTT.

The chain employs TRBV18 and TRBJ2-6; D not certain. CDR1 is KGHSH and CDR2 is LQKENI in the germline V gene. V gave up 0 bases and J gave up 1 base, with 4 bases separating them. CDR3 size: 15 residues. The CDR3 loop reads CASSPPLSGANVLTF. The CDR3 DNA follows: TGTGCCAGCTCACCACCCCTGTCTGGGGCCAACGTCCTGACTTTC. Full variable domain (remainder filled in from reference TRBV18 and TRBJ2-6): NAGVMQNPRHLVRRRGQEARLRCSPMKGHSHVYWYRQLPEEGLKFMVYLQKENIIDESGMPKERFSAEFPKEGPSILRIQQVVRGDSAAYFCASSPPLSGANVLTFGAGSRLTVL.

The chain recombines TRBV15 with TRBJ1-2; no clear D. The CDR3 loop spans 13 amino acids. Germline V gives CDR1 LNHNV, CDR2 YYDKDF (reference sequence). Between the trimmed V and J ends, which lost 0 bases and 3 bases, there was a span of 5 bases. In nucleotides, the CDR3 is TGTGCCACCAGCAGAGAGGGCTACTATGGCTACACCTTC. Amino acid sequence: CATSREGYYGYTF. Using reference TRBV15 and TRBJ1-2 for the parts outside the CDR3, the full variable domain is DAMVIQNPRYQVTQFGKPVTLSCSQTLNHNVMYWYQQKSSQAPKLLFHYYDKDFNNEADTPDNFQSRRPNTSFCFLDIRSPGLGDTAMYLCATSREGYYGYTFGSGTRLTVV.

The chain has TRBV5-8 and TRBJ1-5; the D gene is possibly TRBD1 (6 bases). V dropped 1 base and J dropped 2 bases, with 10 bases sitting between them. CDR1 SGHTS and CDR2 YDEGEE come from the germline V gene. The CDR3 spans 15 residues. This CDR3 reads CASSLKQGGNQPQHF. The CDR3, as DNA: TGTGCCAGCAGCTTGAAACAGGGAGGCAATCAGCCCCAGCATTTT.

The V call is TRBV24-1, the J call TRBJ2-1, with D possibly being TRBD2 (5 bases). Germline V lookup: CDR1 KGHDR, CDR2 SFDVKD. V was cut by 4 bases and J by 6 bases, with 15 bases left in between. This CDR3 has 15 residues. For the CDR3, the DNA is TGTGCCACCAGTGAGGGAGTGCTCTACACCAATGAGCAGTTCTTC. Its translation is CATSEGVLYTNEQFF.

The DNA of the CDR3 is TGCGCCAGCAGCGCAGCGGCCGGGGTGGGGAACACTGAAGCTTTCTTT. It yields the protein CASSAAAGVGNTEAFF. J is TRBJ1-1 and V is TRBV5-1; no firm D call. Germline V CDR1 and CDR2: SGHRS, YFSETQ. The length of the CDR3 is 16 residues. V lost 4 bases to trimming and J lost 1 base, with 17 bases between them.